Here is one T cell receptor beta chain with its context. The sample comes from a study of shared clonotypes between healthy human individuals. V dropped 7 bases and J dropped 8 bases, with 21 bases sitting between them. The CDR3 sequence is 14 residues long. Germline V CDR1 and CDR2: LNHDA, SQIVND (reference sequence). In replicate PCRs of sorted subsets, roughly 210 ng DNA, approximately 30,000 T cell genomes, was used. Using immunoSEQ multiplex PCR, the repertoire was profiled, and TCRdb retains in-frame clones only, with some absent. The table shows roughly 700,000 clones, with 74% occurring only once.

The TCR originated in a woman younger than 45 in good health. This chain links TRBV19 with TRBJ2-7; possibly TRBD2 for D (5 bases). What was sequenced was memory CD4+ T cells sorted from blood. The subset is: CD45RA-negative fraction. The CDR3: CASTSVSGPFKQYF. The CDR3 bases are TGTGCCAGTACGAGTGTAAGCGGCCCGTTCAAGCAGTACTTC.